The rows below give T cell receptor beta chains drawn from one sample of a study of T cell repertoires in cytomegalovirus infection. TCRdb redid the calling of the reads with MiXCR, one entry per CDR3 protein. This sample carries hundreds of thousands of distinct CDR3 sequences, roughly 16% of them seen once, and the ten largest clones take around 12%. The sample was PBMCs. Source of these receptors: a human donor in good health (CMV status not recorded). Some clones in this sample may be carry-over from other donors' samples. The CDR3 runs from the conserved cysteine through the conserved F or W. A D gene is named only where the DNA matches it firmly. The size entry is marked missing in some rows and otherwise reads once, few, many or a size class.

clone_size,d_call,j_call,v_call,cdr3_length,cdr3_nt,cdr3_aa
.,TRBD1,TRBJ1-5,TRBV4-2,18,TGTGCCAGCAGCCAGGAGGAGTCGGCAGGGGGCGTAGGACAGCCCCAGCATTTT,CASSQEESAGGVGQPQHF
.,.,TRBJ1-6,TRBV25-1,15,TGTGCCAGCAGTGAATCGGTTGGCCATAATTCACCCCTCCACTTT,CASSESVGHNSPLHF
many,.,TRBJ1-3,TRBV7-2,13,TGTGCCAGCAGCTTAGAATTCGGGGACACCATATATTTT,CASSLEFGDTIYF
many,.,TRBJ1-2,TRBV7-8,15,TGTGCCAGCAGCTTAGACCTCCAGGGTCACTATGGCTACACCTTC,CASSLDLQGHYGYTF
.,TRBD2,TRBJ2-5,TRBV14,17,TGTGCCAGCAGCCTCCGACGGGCTAGCGGGGGTGAAGAGACCCAGTACTTC,CASSLRRASGGEETQYF
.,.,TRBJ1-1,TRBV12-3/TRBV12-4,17,TGTGCCAGCAGTTTAAGACCCGATTTAACCGAGGGGACTGAAGCTTTCTTT,CASSLRPDLTEGTEAFF
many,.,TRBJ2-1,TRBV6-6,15,TGTGCCAGCGGAGAGTCCGGACGGCCTACAAATGAGCAGTTCTTC,CASGESGRPTNEQFF
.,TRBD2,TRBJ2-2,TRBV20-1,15,TGCAGTGCTAGAACTAGCGGGGGTTACACCGGGGAGCTGTTTTTT,CSARTSGGYTGELFF
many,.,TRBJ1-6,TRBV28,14,TGTGCCAGCAGCTTGGGACGGGTTAATTCACCCCTCCACTTT,CASSLGRVNSPLHF
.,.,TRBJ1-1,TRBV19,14,TGTGCCAGTAGTTCAATAGGGGACACCCTCGAAGCTTTCTTT,CASSSIGDTLEAFF
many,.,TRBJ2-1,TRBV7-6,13,TGTGCCAGCAGCTTGGGGACAACCGATGAGCAGTTCTTC,CASSLGTTDEQFF
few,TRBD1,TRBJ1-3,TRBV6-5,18,TGTGCCAGCAGTTACTCGCGGGACAGCTCCCTCTCTGGAAACACCATATATTTT,CASSYSRDSSLSGNTIYF
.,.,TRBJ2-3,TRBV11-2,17,TGTGCCAGCAGCCCAGGCCCGCAGGGCCGAAGCACAGATACGCAGTATTTT,CASSPGPQGRSTDTQYF
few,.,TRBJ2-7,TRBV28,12,TGTGCCAGCAGGGAGACAGGATACGAGCAGTACTTC,CASRETGYEQYF
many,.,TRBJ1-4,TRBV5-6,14,TGTGCCAGCAGAAGACAGGATCTTAATGAAAAACTGTTTTTT,CASRRQDLNEKLFF
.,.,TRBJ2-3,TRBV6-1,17,TGTGCCAGCAGTGGGGGGTGGGCTAGTGCTAGCACAGATACGCAGTATTTT,CASSGGWASASTDTQYF
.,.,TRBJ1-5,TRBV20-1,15,TGCAGTGCTAGAGCGTGGGGCAGGGAAGGCCAGCCCCAGCATTTT,CSARAWGREGQPQHF
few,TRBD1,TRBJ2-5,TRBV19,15,TGTGCCAGTAGTATAGGACAGGGCATGAGCGAGACCCAGTACTTC,CASSIGQGMSETQYF
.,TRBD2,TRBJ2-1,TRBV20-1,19,TGCAGTGCCAAGGGGGGTGGAGCAAATCGAGCGGGGGGGTACAATGAGCAGTTCTTC,CSAKGGGANRAGGYNEQFF
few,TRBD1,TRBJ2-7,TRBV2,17,TGTGCCAGCAGCACGATCCGGGACAGAGACCTACGAGCCTCACAGTACTTC,CASSTIRDRDLRASQYF
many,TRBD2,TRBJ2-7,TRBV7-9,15,TGTGCCAGCAGCTTAGTACTAGCGGGGGACAACGAGCAGTACTTC,CASSLVLAGDNEQYF
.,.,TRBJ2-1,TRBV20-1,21,TGCAGTGCTAGATTTGAAGGCGCTCGGCAGGGACGTAGGAGCTCCTACAATGAGCAGTTCTTC,CSARFEGARQGRRSSYNEQFF
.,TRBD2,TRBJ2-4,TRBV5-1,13,TGCGCCAGCAGGGGAAGCGGGGGCCCCATTCAGTACTTC,CASRGSGGPIQYF
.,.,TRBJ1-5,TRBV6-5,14,TGTGCCAGCAGACCTGACAGAGCCAATCAGCCCCAGCATTTT,CASRPDRANQPQHF
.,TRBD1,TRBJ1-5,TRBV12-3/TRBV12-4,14,TGTGCCAGCAGACGGACAGGGGCCAATCAGCCCCAGCATTTT,CASRRTGANQPQHF
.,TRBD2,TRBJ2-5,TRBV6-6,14,TGTGCCAGCAGTTACACGTTGGCTAGCGGGGCCCAGTACTTC,CASSYTLASGAQYF
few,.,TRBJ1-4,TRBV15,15,TGTGCCACCAGCAGAGCGGCAGGGCTTAATGAAAAACTGTTTTTT,CATSRAAGLNEKLFF
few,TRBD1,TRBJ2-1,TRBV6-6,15,TGTGCCAGCAGTGGAAGGACAGGGGGCTACAATGAGCAGTTCTTC,CASSGRTGGYNEQFF
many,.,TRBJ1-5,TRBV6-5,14,TGTGCCAGCAGTTACGGTCGGGGGGCTCAGCCCCAGCATTTT,CASSYGRGAQPQHF
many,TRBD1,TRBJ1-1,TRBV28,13,TGTGCCAGCATCTCAGGGGGGAACACTGAAGCTTTCTTT,CASISGGNTEAFF
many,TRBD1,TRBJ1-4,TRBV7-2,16,TGTGCCAGCAGCTCTCAAACAGGGGTGGCTAATGAAAAACTGTTTTTT,CASSSQTGVANEKLFF
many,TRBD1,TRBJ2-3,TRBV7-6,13,TGTGCCAGCCGGGACAGGTCCGCGGCTACGCAGTATTTT,CASRDRSAATQYF
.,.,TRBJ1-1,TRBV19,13,TGTGCCAGTAGTACCTCGGTCGGGAGTGAAGCTTTCTTT,CASSTSVGSEAFF
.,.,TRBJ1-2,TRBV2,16,TGTGCCAGCAGACCCAGAAAGGATTCCTTGTACTATGGCTACACCTTC,CASRPRKDSLYYGYTF
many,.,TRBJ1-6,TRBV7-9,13,TGTGCCAGCAGCCCGGGGGGAGGTTCACCCCTCCACTTT,CASSPGGGSPLHF
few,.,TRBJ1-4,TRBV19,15,TGTGCCAGTAGTATTGATGAAACAACTAATGAAAAACTGTTTTTT,CASSIDETTNEKLFF
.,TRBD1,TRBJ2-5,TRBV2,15,TGTGCCAGCTCTCGAAACAGGGGCAGTGATGGGACCCAGTACTTC,CASSRNRGSDGTQYF
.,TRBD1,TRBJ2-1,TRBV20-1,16,TGCAGTGCTAGAGACGCCAGGGGGTCTTCCTACAATGAGCAGTTCTTC,CSARDARGSSYNEQFF
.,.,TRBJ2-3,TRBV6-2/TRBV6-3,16,TGTGCCAGCAGTTACTTGGCGGGGGCTCGGGCTGATACGCAGTATTTT,CASSYLAGARADTQYF
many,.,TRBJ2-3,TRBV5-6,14,TGTGCCAGCAGTCCAGGGGGGAGGAGAGATACGCAGTATTTT,CASSPGGRRDTQYF
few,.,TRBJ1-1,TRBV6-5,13,TGTGCCAGCTCCATGACGGGGAACACTGAAGCTTTCTTT,CASSMTGNTEAFF
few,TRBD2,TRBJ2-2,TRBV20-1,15,TGCAGTGCCACGACCGGGACTAGTGGCACCGGGGAGCTGTTTTTT,CSATTGTSGTGELFF
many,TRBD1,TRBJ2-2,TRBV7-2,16,TGTGCCAGCAGCTTAGTCGGTACAGGGGTCACCGGGGAGCTGTTTTTT,CASSLVGTGVTGELFF
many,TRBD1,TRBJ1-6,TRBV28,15,TGTGCCAGCATCACCGGGGGGACAGGGGGTTCACCCCTCCACTTT,CASITGGTGGSPLHF
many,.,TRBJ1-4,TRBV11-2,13,TGTGCCAGCAGCTTAGGCGGTCGGGAAAAACTGTTTTTT,CASSLGGREKLFF
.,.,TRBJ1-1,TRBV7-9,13,TGTGCCAGCAGCAAAACCCGAAACACTGAAGCTTTCTTT,CASSKTRNTEAFF
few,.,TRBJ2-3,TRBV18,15,TGTGCCAGCTCACCTTTGGCCGCTAGCACAGATACGCAGTATTTT,CASSPLAASTDTQYF
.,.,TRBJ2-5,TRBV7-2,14,TGTGCCAGCAGCTCTTCCCTGTACCAAGAGACCCAGTACTTC,CASSSSLYQETQYF
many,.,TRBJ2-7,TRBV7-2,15,TGTGCCAGCAGCTTAGGGGACCCGAAGGTCTACGAGCAGTACTTC,CASSLGDPKVYEQYF
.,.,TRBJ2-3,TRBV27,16,TGTGCCAGCGGACTCCTTCAGGGTCGGACAAGAGATACGCAGTATTTT,CASGLLQGRTRDTQYF
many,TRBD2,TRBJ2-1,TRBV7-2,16,TGTGCCAGCAGCCCCAGAGTCGGTAGCGGGGACCCGGAGCAGTTCTTC,CASSPRVGSGDPEQFF
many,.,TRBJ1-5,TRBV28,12,TGTGCCAGCAGTTTAACCCCCCGCCGACAGCATTTT,CASSLTPRRQHF
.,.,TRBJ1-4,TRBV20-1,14,TGCAGTGCTAGAGACCAACAGGGTGATGAAAAACTGTTTTTT,CSARDQQGDEKLFF
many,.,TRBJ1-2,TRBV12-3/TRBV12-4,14,TGTGCCAGCTCCTCAACTGGGGAATATGGTGGCTACACCTTC,CASSSTGEYGGYTF
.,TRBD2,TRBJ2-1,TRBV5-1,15,TGCGCCAGCAGTCGAGTAGCGGGGGGTGAAAATGAGCAGTTCTTC,CASSRVAGGENEQFF